The 14 T cell receptor beta chains reported below all come from one sample, sequenced in a study of blood T cell repertoires in COVID-19. The protocol was immunoSEQ multiplex PCR, while the TCRdb copy is restricted to in-frame clones and leaves out a portion. The repertoire holds 85,000 to 95,000 clones, with roughly 89% as singletons. Source material: peripheral blood. These receptors all come from a woman of 80 years or more with active COVID-19.

V gene TRBV5-4 combines with J gene TRBJ1-1; D gene unclear. V gave up 3 bases and J gave up 4 bases, with 16 bases separating them. The CDR3 runs to 15 residues. CDR1 SGHNT and CDR2 YYREEE come from the germline V gene (reference sequence). CDR3 bases: TGTGCCAGCAGCTCCCCGGCGGAGGGAAGCACTGAAGCTTTCTTT. This translates into CASSSPAEGSTEAFF.

V and J are TRBV5-1 and TRBJ2-5, with a tentative D call TRBD1 (6 bases). The CDR3 runs to 14 residues. CDR1 SGHRS and CDR2 YFSETQ come from the germline V gene. V was clipped by 2 bases and J by 7 bases, with 15 bases between them. The CDR3 region has the DNA TGCGCCAGCAGCTTTAAGACTCTAGGGGGGACCCAGTACTTC. It encodes CASSFKTLGGTQYF.

The chain combines TRBV9 with TRBJ1-2, with a weak D call TRBD1 (6 bases). The germline V and J ends were trimmed by 3 bases and 4 bases, with 10 bases remaining between them. The CDR3 sequence is 13 residues long. Germline assignment: CDR1 SGDLS and CDR2 YYNGEE. The CDR3 region is CASSEQGTYGYTF. DNA of the CDR3: TGTGCCAGCAGCGAACAGGGAACCTATGGCTACACCTTC.

The gene calls are TRBV19 and TRBJ2-7, with 11 bases aligning to TRBD2. The CDR3 consists of 17 residues. Germline V lookup: CDR1 LNHDA, CDR2 SQIVND (reference sequence). V was pared by 1 base and J by 2 bases, with 7 bases of the junction left unmatched. CDR3 amino acids: CASSIGGPGLAAYEQYF. CDR3 bases: TGTGCCAGTAGTATAGGCGGACCGGGACTAGCGGCCTACGAGCAGTACTTC.

The sample holds one count of this clone. The chain carries TRBV28 and TRBJ2-1, with 9 positions matching TRBD2. V was clipped by 3 bases and J by 7 bases; unmatched bases: 10. The CDR3 consists of 16 residues. Per germline, CDR1 MDHEN and CDR2 SYDVKM. The CDR3 is CASSFLGGRADNEQFF. CDR3 nucleotides: TGTGCCAGCAGTTTCCTTGGCGGGAGGGCGGATAATGAGCAGTTCTTC.

The rearrangement uses TRBV20-1 and TRBJ2-7, with 14 bases identical to TRBD2. The length of the CDR3 is 18 residues. V trimming: 3 bases; J trimming: 3 bases; junction bases outside the gene matches: 13. Germline V lookup: CDR1 DFQATT, CDR2 SNEGSKA (reference sequence). The CDR3 DNA sequence: TGCAGTGCTAGTTCCACCCCTGGACTAGCGGGAGGAGGCTACGAGCAGTACTTC. Translating gives CSASSTPGLAGGGYEQYF.

The chain carries TRBV4-2 and TRBJ2-7, with 7 bases identical to TRBD2. J gave up 5 bases and V 1 base, and 8 bases lay outside the gene matches. CDR3 size: 15 residues. Looked up from germline, CDR1 is LGHNA and CDR2 is YNFKEQ. CDR3 sequence (DNA): TGTGCCAGCAGCCAAGTTCTGGGGGGGTGGAACGAGCAGTACTTC. It encodes CASSQVLGGWNEQYF.

The rearrangement uses TRBV25-1 and TRBJ1-4, with a tentative D call TRBD1 (5 bases). V shed 1 base and J shed 6 bases, with 12 bases lying between them. The length of the CDR3 is 15 residues. Germline V gene data show CDR1 as MGHDK and CDR2 as SYGVNS. Written as DNA, the CDR3 is TGTGCCAGCAGTGAATTTTCGGGGGGGGATGAAAAACTGTTTTTT. Translating gives CASSEFSGGDEKLFF.

The CDR3 bases are TGTGCCAGCAGCACGGGACAGGGGCCCGAGCAGTACTTC. Translation gives CASSTGQGPEQYF. This chain uses TRBV5-4 with TRBJ2-7; 10 nucleotides align to TRBD1. Trimming took 4 bases from V and 6 from J; bases not matched to a gene: 4. The CDR3 loop spans 13 amino acids. Per the germline V gene, CDR1 is SGHNT and CDR2 is YYREEE (reference sequence).

CDR3 nucleotide sequence: TGTGCCAGCAGCTTGGAGCAGGCTGAAGCTTTCTTT. As protein: CASSLEQAEAFF. The chain has TRBV5-4 and TRBJ1-1; D is undetermined. The CDR3 consists of 12 residues. V lost 0 bases and J lost 6, with 6 bases in between. Germline assignment: CDR1 SGHNT and CDR2 YYREEE (reference sequence).

The V and J genes are TRBV30 and TRBJ1-2, with TRBD1 as a possible D gene (5 bases). This CDR3 contains 12 residues. V lost 3 bases to trimming and J lost 10 bases, with 15 bases between them. Germline CDR1 and CDR2: GTSNPN and SVGIG (reference sequence). The CDR3 coding sequence is TGTGCCTGGAGCCGCAGTCCAGGGTACTACACCTTC. Residues: CAWSRSPGYYTF. The variable domain in full, completed from reference TRBV30 and TRBJ1-2, reads SQTIHQWPATLVQPVGSPLSLECTVEGTSNPNLYWYRQAAGRGLQLLFYSVGIGQISSEVPQNLSASRPQDRQFILSSKKLLLSDSGFYLCAWSRSPGYYTFGSGTRLTVV.

V is TRBV7-3 and J is TRBJ2-3; 11 positions agree with TRBD1. V dropped 5 bases and J dropped 2; count of bases not matched to a gene: 12. The CDR3 loop spans 18 amino acids. Germline CDR1 is SGHTA and CDR2 is FQGTGA. This CDR3 is CASSPIGQGAIDTDTQYF. CDR3 bases: TGTGCCAGCAGCCCTATAGGACAGGGGGCAATAGACACAGATACGCAGTATTTT. The variable domain in full, completed from reference TRBV7-3 and TRBJ2-3, reads GAGVSQTPSNKVTEKGKYVELRCDPISGHTALYWYRQSLGQGPEFLIYFQGTGAADDSGLPNDRFFAVRPEGSVSTLKIQRTERGDSAVYLCASSPIGQGAIDTDTQYFGPGTRLTVL.

The rearrangement links TRBV24-1 to TRBJ2-5, with a tentative D call TRBD1 (5 bases). Germline assignment: CDR1 KGHDR and CDR2 SFDVKD. V lost 4 bases, J lost 5 bases, and 19 bases lay in between. The CDR3 runs to 16 residues. CDR3 protein: CATSDLSTVYGETQYF. CDR3 coding DNA: TGTGCCACCAGTGACCTATCGACAGTGTATGGGGAGACCCAGTACTTC.

This chain links TRBV5-8 with TRBJ2-1; 14 bases align to TRBD2. CDR1 is SGHTS, CDR2 YDEGEE, per germline. The CDR3 has 17 amino acids. V lost 4 bases and J lost 1; bases outside the gene matches: 4. CDR3 sequence reads: CASSGTSGRVSYNEQFF. CDR3 sequence (DNA): TGTGCCAGCAGCGGGACTAGCGGGAGAGTTTCCTACAATGAGCAGTTCTTC.